The 8 T cell receptor beta chains below all came from one sample that was sequenced in a study of blood T cell repertoires in COVID-19. Using immunoSEQ multiplex PCR, the repertoire was profiled, and TCRdb retains in-frame clones only, with some absent. In the table there are a few hundred thousand clones, 92% of which are singletons. The sample comprised PBMCs or T cells enriched from blood (not recorded which). Receptor source: a woman aged 25 to 45 who had recovered from COVID-19.

The chain employs TRBV5-1 and TRBJ2-2; 7 bases are shared with TRBD2. Germline V gene sequence: CDR1 SGHRS, CDR2 YFSETQ. Trimming took 0 bases from V and 0 from J; bases not matched to a gene: 5. This CDR3 contains 17 residues. The CDR3 loop reads CASSLEASGANTGELFF. DNA for the CDR3: TGCGCCAGCAGCTTGGAGGCTAGCGGAGCGAACACCGGGGAGCTGTTTTTT.

The table lists this clone with a count of one. The V call is TRBV19, the J call TRBJ2-3, with TRBD2 identical over 7 bases. Trimming at V came to 6 bases and at J to 2 bases, leaving 8 bases not matched to a gene. Germline lookup yields CDR1 LNHDA and CDR2 SQIVND (reference sequence). The CDR3 is 15 amino acids. The CDR3 loop reads CASRGRDQLTDTQYF. The CDR3 DNA is TGTGCCAGTAGGGGGAGGGACCAGCTCACAGATACGCAGTATTTT. The full variable domain, in which reference TRBV19 and TRBJ2-3 provide the parts outside the CDR3, is DGGITQSPKYLFRKEGQNVTLSCEQNLNHDAMYWYRQDPGQGLRLIYYSQIVNDFQKGDIAEGYSVSREKKESFPLTVTSAQKNPTAFYLCASRGRDQLTDTQYFGPGTRLTVL.

This rearrangement joins TRBV7-3 to TRBJ2-1; 8 positions agree with TRBD1. Germline CDR1 SGHTA, CDR2 FQGTGA. V dropped 7 bases and J dropped 3; count of bases not matched to a gene: 5. The CDR3 spans 14 residues. CDR3 sequence reads: CASIIQGDYNEQFF. CDR3 DNA: TGTGCCAGCATCATACAGGGGGACTACAATGAGCAGTTCTTC. Together with reference TRBV7-3 and TRBJ2-1, the CDR3 gives the full variable domain: GAGVSQTPSNKVTEKGKYVELRCDPISGHTALYWYRQSLGQGPEFLIYFQGTGAADDSGLPNDRFFAVRPEGSVSTLKIQRTERGDSAVYLCASIIQGDYNEQFFGPGTRLTVL.

This clone came up a few times. The CDR3 here is CASRPGQGNEKLFF. In nucleotides, the CDR3 is TGTGCCAGCAGGCCGGGACAGGGGAATGAAAAACTGTTTTTT. The chain links TRBV7-9 to TRBJ1-4, with 10 bases fitting TRBD1. Trimming cost V 6 bases and J 5 bases; bases outside gene matches: 3. Germline-derived CDR1 and CDR2 are SEHNR and FQNEAQ (reference sequence). There are 14 residues in the CDR3.

The chain employs TRBV28 and TRBJ1-3; 7 positions agree with TRBD1. The J segment lost 4 bases and the V segment lost 4 bases, leaving 7 bases of the junction unmatched. Germline V gives CDR1 MDHEN, CDR2 SYDVKM. This CDR3 has 15 residues. The CDR3 DNA reads TGTGCCAGCAGTTCTGAGACAGGGCCCGGAAACACCATATATTTT. It encodes CASSSETGPGNTIYF.

The chain is built from TRBV7-6 and TRBJ2-5; 9 nucleotides match TRBD1. This CDR3 contains 16 residues. The V segment lost 6 bases and the J segment 5 bases; nucleotides outside the gene matches: 13. CDR1 SGHVS and CDR2 FNYEAQ come from the germline V gene. The CDR3 DNA is TGTGCCAGCAGTCAATCCGGGACAGGGCATATGGAGACCCAGTACTTC. It specifies CASSQSGTGHMETQYF. Drawing the rest from reference TRBV7-6 and TRBJ2-5, the complete variable domain is GAGVSQSPRYKVTKRGQDVALRCDPISGHVSLYWYRQALGQGPEFLTYFNYEAQQDKSGLPNDRFSAERPEGSISTLTIQRTEQRDSAMYRCASSQSGTGHMETQYFGPGTRLLVL.

The rearrangement joins TRBV18 to TRBJ2-2; possibly TRBD2 for D (5 bases). This CDR3 contains 14 residues. With 4 bases removed from V and 6 bases from J, the gap between germline ends came to 12 bases. CDR1 and CDR2 from the germline V gene are KGHSH and LQKENI. DNA for the CDR3: TGTGCCAGCTCACTTCGGGAAAGCGCCGGGGAGCTGTTTTTT. Encoded protein: CASSLRESAGELFF.

The J gene is TRBJ1-1, the V gene TRBV7-9, with D possibly TRBD1 on 6 matching bases. CDR1 and CDR2 (germline): SEHNR, FQNEAQ (reference sequence). V lost 3 bases and J lost 3, with 11 bases in between. The CDR3 is made up of 14 amino acids. For the CDR3, the DNA is TGTGCCAGCAGCTTGAGCACAGGGTACACTGAAGCTTTCTTT. Translation: CASSLSTGYTEAFF.